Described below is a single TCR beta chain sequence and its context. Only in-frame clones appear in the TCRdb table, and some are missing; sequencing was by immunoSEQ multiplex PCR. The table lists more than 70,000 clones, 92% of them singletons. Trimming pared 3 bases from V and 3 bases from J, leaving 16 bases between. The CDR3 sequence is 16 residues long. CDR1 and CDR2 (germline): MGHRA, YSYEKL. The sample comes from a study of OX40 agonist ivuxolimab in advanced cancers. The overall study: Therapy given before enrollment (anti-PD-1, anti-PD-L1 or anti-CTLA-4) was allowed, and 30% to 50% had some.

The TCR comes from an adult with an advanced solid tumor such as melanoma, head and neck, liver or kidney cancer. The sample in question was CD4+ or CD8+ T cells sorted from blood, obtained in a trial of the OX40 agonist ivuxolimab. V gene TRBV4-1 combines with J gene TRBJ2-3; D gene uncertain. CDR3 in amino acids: CASSHGPLPFTDTQYF. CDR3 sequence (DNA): TGCGCCAGCAGCCATGGGCCACTCCCTTTTACAGATACGCAGTATTTT.